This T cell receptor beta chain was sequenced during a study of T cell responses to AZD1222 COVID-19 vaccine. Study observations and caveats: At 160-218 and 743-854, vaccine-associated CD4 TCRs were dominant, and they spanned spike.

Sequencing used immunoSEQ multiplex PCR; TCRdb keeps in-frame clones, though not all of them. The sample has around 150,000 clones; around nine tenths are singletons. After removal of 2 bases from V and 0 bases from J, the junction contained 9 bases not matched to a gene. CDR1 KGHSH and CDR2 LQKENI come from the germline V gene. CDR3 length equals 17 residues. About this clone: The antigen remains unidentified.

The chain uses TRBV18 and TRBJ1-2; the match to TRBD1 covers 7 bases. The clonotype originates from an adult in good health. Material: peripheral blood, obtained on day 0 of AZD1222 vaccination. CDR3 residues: CASSPVGQTTSNYGYTF. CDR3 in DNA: TGTGCCAGCTCACCAGTGGGACAGACAACTTCTAACTATGGCTACACCTTC.